Presented here are 30 T cell receptor beta chains from one specimen sequenced in a study of beta chain features in type 1 diabetes. General study points: Patients with Type 1 diabetes showed moderately but significantly shorter TCRB CDR3s in all four CD4+ subsets.

These receptors have no identified antigens. Sequenced material consisted of expressed TCRB transcripts (all of the isolated RNA was reverse transcribed). Assay used: immunoSEQ multiplex PCR; TCRdb lists only in-frame clones, some missing. The sample records about 660,000 clones, over 13% being singletons. Material: naive CD4+ T cells from blood. These receptors came from a man in his late teens or twenties with type 1 diabetes.

This sequence joins TRBV5-4 and TRBJ2-4; 7 nucleotides agree with TRBD1. V gave up 4 bases and J gave up 5 bases; unmatched junction bases: 12. Germline V gives CDR1 SGHNT, CDR2 YYREEE (reference sequence). The CDR3 has 16 residues. The CDR3 here is CASSPPTGEAQNIQYF. The CDR3 DNA is TGTGCCAGCAGCCCACCAACAGGGGAAGCGCAAAACATTCAGTACTTC.

The genes are TRBV6-5 and TRBJ2-1; no clear D gene. Trimming left V 4 bases short and J 0 bases short, with 13 bases between. Germline V gene lookup returns CDR1 MNHEY and CDR2 SVGAGI. The CDR3 consists of 16 residues. CDR3 DNA sequence: TGTGCCAGCAGTTTGACTCCCGAACTCTCCTACAATGAGCAGTTCTTC. This gives the protein CASSLTPELSYNEQFF.

The rearrangement uses TRBV28 and TRBJ1-2; no reliable D call. The CDR3 has 14 amino acids. Germline assignment: CDR1 MDHEN and CDR2 SYDVKM. V shed 5 bases and J shed 5 bases, with 15 bases lying between them. CDR3 sequence (DNA): TGTGCCAGCAGTCTCAGTACCGGGTTATATGGCTACACCTTC. It codes for CASSLSTGLYGYTF.

This clone was counted between two and nine times. This chain connects TRBV5-6 to TRBJ1-5; tentatively, D is TRBD1 (5 bases). Trimming removed 1 base at V and 11 bases at J, with 16 bases between. Germline V gene data show CDR1 as SGHDT and CDR2 as YYEEEE. This CDR3 contains 14 residues. The CDR3 nucleotides are TGTGCCAGCAGCTTGTACGGGGGTTTGATGTCCCAGCATTTT. Encoded protein: CASSLYGGLMSQHF.

The chain couples TRBV25-1 to TRBJ1-1, with D uncertain. Germline V CDR1 and CDR2: MGHDK, SYGVNS. This CDR3 spans 14 amino acids. Trimming pared 4 bases from V and 4 bases from J, leaving 13 bases between. CDR3 protein: CASSGGYWGTEAFF. DNA of the CDR3: TGTGCCAGCAGTGGAGGATATTGGGGCACTGAAGCTTTCTTT.

The CDR3 is CASSSPGQVETQYF. Written as DNA, the CDR3 is TGTGCCAGCAGTTCACCGGGACAGGTTGAGACCCAGTACTTC. V usage is TRBV6-5 and J usage is TRBJ2-5, with 8 bases lining up with TRBD1. This CDR3 has 14 residues. V shed 4 bases and J 5 bases; nucleotides not matched to a gene: 6. Germline V gene sequence: CDR1 MNHEY, CDR2 SVGAGI.

This clone was seen only a few times. The rearrangement links TRBV5-6 to TRBJ2-7, with TRBD1 identical over 9 bases. The V segment lost 3 bases and the J segment 3 bases; nucleotides outside the gene matches: 10. Germline V CDR1 and CDR2: SGHDT, YYEEEE. CDR3 size: 16 residues. The CDR3: CASSSNRGQGVYEQYF. DNA of the CDR3: TGTGCCAGCAGCTCCAACCGGGGACAGGGAGTCTACGAGCAGTACTTC.

This clone was counted a few times. V is TRBV11-3 and J is TRBJ2-2, with D hard to call. There are 12 residues in the CDR3. V lost 5 bases, J lost 7 bases, and 8 bases lay in between. The germline gives CDR1 SGHNT, CDR2 YENEEA. DNA for the CDR3: TGTGCCAGCAGCCACATCGGCGGGGAGCTGTTTTTT. This codes for CASSHIGGELFF.

The V call is TRBV20-1, the J call TRBJ1-1, with D perhaps matching TRBD1 (6 bases). The germline CDR1 and CDR2 sequences are DFQATT and SNEGSKA (reference sequence). There are 11 residues in the CDR3. The ends were cut back, 3 bases at V and 8 bases at J, with 10 bases in the middle. The CDR3 here is CSARGDMEAFF. The CDR3 nucleotides read TGCAGTGCTAGGGGGGACATGGAAGCTTTCTTT.

This clone was seen more than once but under ten times. The V and J genes are TRBV5-4 and TRBJ2-5, with 7 bases aligning to TRBD2. Germline-derived CDR1 and CDR2 are SGHNT and YYREEE (reference sequence). With 0 bases clipped from V and 1 base from J, the junction kept 3 bases outside the gene matches. The CDR3 is made up of 15 amino acids. This CDR3 is CASSLESSGQETQYF. The CDR3 nucleotides are TGTGCCAGCAGCTTGGAGTCTAGCGGCCAAGAGACCCAGTACTTC.

V gene TRBV21-1 combines with J gene TRBJ2-2; the DNA was not compared with TRBD1, the D call given in the table. TRBV21-1 is labeled a pseudogene. The CDR3 totals 18 residues. The CDR3 DNA sequence: TGTGCCAGCAGCAAAGCCTGCCGGGACAGGGTTTCTCACGGGGAGCTGTTTTTT. Residues: CASSKACRDRVSHGELFF.

V usage is TRBV7-6 and J usage is TRBJ2-7; 11 positions agree with TRBD2. Germline trimming cut 4 bases from V and 6 bases from J; bases unmatched to any gene: 5. The CDR3 is 14 amino acids. In germline, CDR1 is SGHVS, CDR2 FNYEAQ. The CDR3 region is CASSSLAGAREQYF. DNA of the CDR3: TGTGCCAGCAGCTCACTAGCGGGAGCCCGCGAGCAGTACTTC.

This clone turned up a few times. The rearrangement links TRBV5-1 to TRBJ1-5; 7 bases agree with TRBD1. CDR3 length: 14 residues. Germline V gene sequence: CDR1 SGHRS, CDR2 YFSETQ. V was pared by 4 bases and J by 3 bases, with 4 bases of the junction left unmatched. CDR3 region: CASSQGTVNQPQHF. CDR3 nucleotide sequence: TGCGCCAGCAGCCAAGGGACAGTCAATCAGCCCCAGCATTTT.

The chain recombines TRBV5-1 with TRBJ2-7, with a weak D call TRBD1 (5 bases). The V and J ends lost 0 bases and 6 bases respectively, with 16 bases between them. CDR3 size: 15 residues. The germline CDR1 and CDR2 sequences are SGHRS and YFSETQ. DNA for the CDR3: TGCGCCAGCAGCTTGGGGGAAGGACATACAGGCGAGCAGTACTTC. Encoded protein: CASSLGEGHTGEQYF.

This sequence joins TRBV11-1 and TRBJ2-1; 13 bases are shared with TRBD2. Germline assignment: CDR1 SGHAT and CDR2 FQDESV (reference sequence). V lost 5 bases, J lost 5 bases, and 3 bases stayed unmatched. This CDR3 has 15 amino acids. This chain's CDR3 is CASSATSGRNNEQFF. In DNA form, the CDR3 reads TGTGCCAGCAGCGCGACTAGCGGGAGGAACAATGAGCAGTTCTTC.

The CDR3 region has the DNA TGTGCCAGCAGCTCCCGACAGCTTCAAGAGACCCAGTACTTC. This gives the protein CASSSRQLQETQYF. The chain carries TRBV11-2 and TRBJ2-5; tentative D call: TRBD1 (5 bases). The germline V and J ends were trimmed by 4 bases and 2 bases, with 11 bases remaining between them. The CDR3 loop spans 14 amino acids. CDR1 is SGHAT, CDR2 FQNNGV, per germline.

This clone was recorded a few times. The chain couples TRBV5-6 to TRBJ1-6; 7 bases are a match to TRBD1. Germline assignment: CDR1 SGHDT and CDR2 YYEEEE. Losses at the gene ends were 2 bases for V and 6 bases for J; bases not matched to a gene: 5. The CDR3 is 15 amino acids. CDR3 sequence (DNA): TGTGCCAGCAGCTTTCTGGGGACAGCTAATTCACCCCTCCACTTT. Translating gives CASSFLGTANSPLHF.

The chain links TRBV29-1 to TRBJ2-3, with 7 bases matching TRBD1. Germline V lookup: CDR1 SQVTM, CDR2 ANQGSEA. The CDR3 length is 13 residues. The V and J ends lost 5 bases and 6 bases, in that order; junction bases with no gene match: 8. The chain's CDR3 is CSVTGVVGDTQYF. The CDR3 DNA is TGCAGCGTTACAGGGGTAGTAGGGGATACGCAGTATTTT.

This chain joins TRBV6-1 and TRBJ2-7; D may be TRBD1 (5 bases). Deletions cut 3 bases from V and 3 bases from J, with 6 bases between. The CDR3 has 12 amino acids. Germline CDR1 and CDR2: MNHNS and SASEGT. CDR3 in amino acids: CASSDQGYEQYF. Here the CDR3 DNA reads TGTGCCAGCAGTGACCAGGGCTACGAGCAGTACTTC.

The chain carries TRBV9 and TRBJ2-3, with 8 bases identical to TRBD2. The CDR3 contains 16 residues. The V gene end was trimmed by 3 bases and the J gene end by 2 bases; junction bases not matched to a gene: 8. Germline V gene sequence: CDR1 SGDLS, CDR2 YYNGEE. The CDR3 sequence is CASSAARAGDTDTQYF. The DNA for the CDR3 is TGTGCCAGCAGCGCCGCTCGAGCGGGGGACACAGATACGCAGTATTTT.

Of note for this clone: A read error may produce the germline difference seen at one junction end. The V and J genes are TRBV7-7 and TRBJ2-3; 13 nucleotides agree with TRBD2. This CDR3 has 16 amino acids. The germline CDR1 and CDR2 sequences are SSHAT and FNYEAQ (reference sequence). In nucleotides, the CDR3 is TGTGCTAGCAGCTCCGGGACTAGCGGGGCGTCAGATACGCAGTATTTT. As protein: CASSSGTSGASDTQYF.

The chain employs TRBV27 and TRBJ1-5; the D gene is possibly TRBD1 (6 bases). V lost 3 bases, J lost 5 bases, and 11 bases lay in between. Germline V lookup: CDR1 MNHEY, CDR2 SMNVEV (reference sequence). CDR3 length: 14 amino acids. The chain's CDR3 is CASSFGGLDQPQHF. DNA of the CDR3: TGTGCCAGCAGTTTTGGGGGCCTGGATCAGCCCCAGCATTTT.

This clone was observed a few times. Other DNA sequences within the sample encode an identical CDR3. This sequence joins TRBV18 and TRBJ1-5; D unresolved. Germline CDR1 and CDR2: KGHSH and LQKENI. This CDR3 comprises 12 residues. The V end was cut by 6 bases, the J end by 5 bases, with 8 bases between. CDR3 in DNA: TGTGCCAGCTCGCCCGGAGATCAGCCCCAGCATTTT. Translating it yields CASSPGDQPQHF.

The CDR3 bases are TGTGCCAGCAGCTTAGCATTCGGAAACACCATATATTTT. Its translation: CASSLAFGNTIYF. The chain is built from TRBV7-6 and TRBJ1-3; D unresolved. This CDR3 region has 13 residues. Deletions cut 0 bases from V and 4 bases from J, with 4 bases between. Germline CDR1 SGHVS, CDR2 FNYEAQ.

As regards this clone: Because the CDR3's place on the DNA is in doubt, the DNA is left out and the CDR3 is given as listed by TCRdb. The chain has TRBV14 and TRBJ2-7; TRBD1 is the table's D call, not checked against the DNA. In germline, CDR1 is SGHDN, CDR2 FVKESK. The CDR3 length equals 12 residues, ends included. The CDR3 reads CASSFGQGALYF.

This clone was picked up a small number of times. The chain employs TRBV13 and TRBJ2-5, with no clear D. V was trimmed by 1 base and J by 5 bases, leaving 8 bases between them. Germline lookup yields CDR1 PRHDT and CDR2 FYEKMQ (reference sequence). There are 13 residues in the CDR3. CDR3 DNA: TGTGCCAGCAGCTTAGAGGCCGGGGAGACCCAGTACTTC. This translates into CASSLEAGETQYF.

In this sample, this clone turned up a few times. This chain links TRBV27 with TRBJ1-4; D perhaps matches TRBD1 (5 bases). Between the trimmed V and J ends, which lost 5 bases and 0 bases, there was a span of 13 bases. This CDR3 comprises 16 residues. Germline lookup yields CDR1 MNHEY and CDR2 SMNVEV (reference sequence). CDR3 protein: CASSRGPPATNEKLFF. The DNA of the CDR3 is TGTGCCAGCAGTAGGGGACCGCCCGCAACTAATGAAAAACTGTTTTTT. The entire variable domain, with the rest obtained from reference TRBV27 and TRBJ1-4, is as follows: EAQVTQNPRYLITVTGKKLTVTCSQNMNHEYMSWYRQDPGLGLRQIYYSMNVEVTDKGDVPEGYKVSRKEKRNFPLILESPSPNQTSLYFCASSRGPPATNEKLFFGSGTQLSVL.

The genes are TRBV10-3 and TRBJ1-4, with 7 nucleotides matching TRBD1. V lost 4 bases and J lost 5; bases outside the gene matches: 7. The CDR3 has 15 residues. The V gene's germline CDR1 is ENHRY and CDR2 SYGVKD. CDR3 coding DNA: TGTGCCATCAGTGGAACCGGGACAGAAAATGAAAAACTGTTTTTT. Amino acid sequence: CAISGTGTENEKLFF.

This clone was picked up a small number of times. This chain connects TRBV7-8 to TRBJ1-1; D call uncertain. CDR3 length: 16 residues. V was trimmed by 6 bases and J by 1 base, leaving 18 bases between them. Germline values: CDR1 SGHVS, CDR2 FQNEAQ. CDR3 residues: CASRRGLREGNTEAFF. CDR3 bases: TGTGCCAGCAGGCGCGGACTGCGGGAGGGGAACACTGAAGCTTTCTTT.

This clone was counted only a few times. The V and J genes are TRBV29-1 and TRBJ2-5; TRBD2 matches 7 bases. Germline V lookup: CDR1 SQVTM, CDR2 ANQGSEA. V was pared by 2 bases and J by 5 bases, with 8 bases of the junction left unmatched. The CDR3 length is 14 residues. This CDR3 reads CSVELASGRETQYF. The CDR3 DNA reads as TGCAGCGTTGAACTCGCTAGCGGACGGGAGACCCAGTACTTC.